The present entry profiles one T cell receptor (beta chain) with its context. Its antigen remains unidentified. The CDR3 has 13 residues. Germline values: CDR1 SNHLY, CDR2 FYNNEI. V was cut by 3 bases and J by 2 bases, with 8 bases left in between. A second PCR, run for roughly 7 to 11 cycles, used a sample-barcoded 5' primer plus a J-beta primer mix. TCRdb called the 5' RACE reads again in MiXCR, with one record for every CDR3 protein. The sample yields around 1.5 million distinct CDR3 sequences, approximately 59% seen once. The data are from a study of blood T cells in healthy people across ages. Study-wide points: Per million T cells, TCR beta diversity dropped about linearly as age rose. Relative to aged donors, long-lived donors carried more naive CD4+ cells and displayed higher diversity. Unsorted PBMCs blocked a conclusive comparison of naive and antigen-experienced cells.

Whenever a sample was processed, at least 7 million PBMCs were isolated. V and J are TRBV2 and TRBJ2-7; a weak D match, TRBD1 (5 bases). The source of this sequence is a man aged 18 to 30 in good health. The sample taken for sequencing was blood. In DNA form, the CDR3 reads TGTGCCAGCAGTGAGAGACAGCCCTACGAGCAGTACTTC. Protein product: CASSERQPYEQYF.